The 9 T cell receptor beta chains below come from one sample, sequenced in a study of early T cells in non-severe SARS-CoV-2 infection. TCRdb re-called the 5' RACE reads through MiXCR, storing one row per CDR3 protein. The table shows about 59,000 distinct CDR3 sequences, with around 13% occurring only once. What was sequenced was whole blood. The source is an adult who was a healthcare worker with PCR-confirmed SARS-CoV-2 infection or an uninfected control (not recorded which).

The chain links TRBV12-3 or TRBV12-4 to TRBJ1-1; D call uncertain. The CDR3 totals 15 residues. V was pared by 4 bases and J by 4 bases, with 16 bases between. CDR3 DNA: TGTGCCAGCAGTTCGCTAGGGCCAACTGGCACTGAAGCTTTCTTT. Its translation: CASSSLGPTGTEAFF.

This clonotype was observed a handful of times. This rearrangement joins TRBV18 to TRBJ2-7, with 7 bases that match TRBD2. The J segment lost 3 bases and the V segment lost 2 bases, leaving 4 bases of the junction unmatched. Germline CDR1 is KGHSH and CDR2 is LQKENI. This CDR3 is built from 14 residues. In DNA, the CDR3 is TGTGCCAGCTCACCAGGGACTACTCTCTACGAGCAGTACTTC. It specifies CASSPGTTLYEQYF.

This clonotype was seen ten or more times. This sequence joins TRBV7-8 and TRBJ2-5; no definite D call. The V and J ends lost 0 bases and 1 base respectively, with 6 bases between them. Per the germline V gene, CDR1 is SGHVS and CDR2 is FQNEAQ. The CDR3 loop spans 14 amino acids. DNA of the CDR3: TGTGCCAGCAGCTTAGCCAGGAGCCAAGAGACCCAGTACTTC. It is translated as CASSLARSQETQYF.

The chain has TRBV6-2 or TRBV6-3 and TRBJ1-1; D is unclear. The V and J ends lost 7 bases and 12 bases respectively, with 18 bases between them. The CDR3 is 12 residues long. Germline V gives CDR1 MNHEY, CDR2 SVGEGT. The CDR3 spells CASTQIGSLPFF. The CDR3 DNA sequence: TGTGCCAGCACCCAAATAGGGAGTTTACCTTTCTTT.

Many counts were recorded for this clonotype. The V call is TRBV7-2, the J call TRBJ2-2; no firm D call. The CDR3 sequence is 15 residues long. Germline V gene lookup returns CDR1 SGHTA and CDR2 FQGNSA. V shed 5 bases and J shed 0 bases, with 10 bases lying between them. CDR3: CASSPTGANTGELFF. CDR3 sequence (DNA): TGTGCCAGCAGCCCAACGGGTGCGAACACCGGGGAGCTGTTTTTT. Drawing the rest from reference TRBV7-2 and TRBJ2-2, the complete variable domain is GAGVSQSPSNKVTEKGKDVELRCDPISGHTALYWYRQSLGQGLEFLIYFQGNSAPDKSGLPSDRFSAERTGGSVSTLTIQRTQQEDSAVYLCASSPTGANTGELFFGEGSRLTVL.

Ten or more counts support this clonotype. The chain employs TRBV6-5 and TRBJ2-1; TRBD1 matches at 8 bases. The CDR3 consists of 13 residues. The germline gives CDR1 MNHEY, CDR2 SVGAGI. V gave up 5 bases and J gave up 6 bases; unmatched junction bases: 3. CDR3 sequence: CASSRTGTNEQFF. CDR3 bases: TGTGCCAGCAGTCGGACAGGGACCAATGAGCAGTTCTTC.

This clonotype was picked up a small number of times. The rearrangement joins TRBV2 to TRBJ1-5; TRBD1 matches at 11 bases. The CDR3 contains 14 residues. The germline V gene encodes CDR1 SNHLY and CDR2 FYNNEI. J was trimmed by 6 bases and V by 6 bases; bases with no gene match: 4. CDR3 in amino acids: CASSDGTGGQPQHF. The CDR3 coding sequence is TGTGCCAGCAGCGACGGGACAGGGGGTCAGCCCCAGCATTTT.

This clonotype appeared a few times. V is TRBV7-9 and J is TRBJ1-2, with 11 bases aligning to TRBD1. The CDR3 has 16 residues. The V and J ends lost 3 bases and 4 bases, in that order; junction bases with no gene match: 7. Per germline, CDR1 SEHNR and CDR2 FQNEAQ (reference sequence). CDR3: CASSFLRDRGSYGYTF. DNA for the CDR3: TGTGCCAGCAGCTTCCTACGGGACAGGGGGAGCTATGGCTACACCTTC.

This clonotype showed up just a few times. The chain uses TRBV5-1 and TRBJ2-7; 8 bases are shared with TRBD1. V trimming: 2 bases; J trimming: 0 bases; junction bases outside the gene matches: 7. CDR3 length: 16 residues. Germline values: CDR1 SGHRS, CDR2 YFSETQ. The CDR3 spells CASSLQLTGASYEQYF. The CDR3 DNA is TGCGCCAGCAGCTTACAACTGACAGGGGCCTCCTACGAGCAGTACTTC.